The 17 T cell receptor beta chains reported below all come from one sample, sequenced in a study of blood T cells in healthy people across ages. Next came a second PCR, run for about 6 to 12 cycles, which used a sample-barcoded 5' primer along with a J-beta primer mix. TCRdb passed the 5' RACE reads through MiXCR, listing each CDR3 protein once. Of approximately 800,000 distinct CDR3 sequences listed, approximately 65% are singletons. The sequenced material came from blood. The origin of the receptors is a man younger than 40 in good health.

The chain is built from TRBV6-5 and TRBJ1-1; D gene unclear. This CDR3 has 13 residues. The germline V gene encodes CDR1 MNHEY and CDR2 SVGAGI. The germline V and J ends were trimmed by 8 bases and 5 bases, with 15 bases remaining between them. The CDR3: CASRVGWETEAFF. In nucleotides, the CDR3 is TGTGCCAGCCGCGTGGGGTGGGAAACTGAAGCTTTCTTT.

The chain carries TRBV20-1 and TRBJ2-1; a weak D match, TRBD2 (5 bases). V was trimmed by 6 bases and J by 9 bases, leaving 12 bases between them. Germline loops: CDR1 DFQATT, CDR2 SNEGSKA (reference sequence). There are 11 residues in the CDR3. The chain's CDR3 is CSAALAFEQFF. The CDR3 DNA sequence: TGCAGTGCGGCTCTAGCCTTTGAGCAGTTCTTC.

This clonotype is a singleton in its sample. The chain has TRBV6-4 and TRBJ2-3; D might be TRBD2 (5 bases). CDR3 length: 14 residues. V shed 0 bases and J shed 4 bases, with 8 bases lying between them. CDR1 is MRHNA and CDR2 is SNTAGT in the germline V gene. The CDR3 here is CASSDSGESDTQYF. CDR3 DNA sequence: TGTGCCAGCAGTGACTCCGGGGAGTCAGATACGCAGTATTTT.

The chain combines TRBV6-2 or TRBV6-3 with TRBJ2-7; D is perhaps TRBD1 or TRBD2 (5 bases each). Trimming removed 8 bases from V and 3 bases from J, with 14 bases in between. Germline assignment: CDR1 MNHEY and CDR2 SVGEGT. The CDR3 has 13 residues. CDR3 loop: CASEGDRGYEQYF. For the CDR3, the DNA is TGTGCCAGCGAAGGGGACCGGGGCTACGAGCAGTACTTC.

DNA of the CDR3: TGCGCCAGCAGCCCATGGGTGGGGAATGAGCAGTTCTTC. This codes for CASSPWVGNEQFF. The chain employs TRBV5-1 and TRBJ2-1; D not certain. CDR1 is SGHRS and CDR2 is YFSETQ in the germline V gene. The CDR3 spans 13 residues. The V end was cut by 4 bases, the J end by 7 bases, with 12 bases between.

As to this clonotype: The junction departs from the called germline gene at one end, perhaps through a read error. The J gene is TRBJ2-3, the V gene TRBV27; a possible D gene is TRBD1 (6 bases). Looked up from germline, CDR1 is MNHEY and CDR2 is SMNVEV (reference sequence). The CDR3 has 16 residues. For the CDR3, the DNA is TGCGCCAGCAGTTCGAACAGGGAGCTAAGCACAGATACGCAGTATTTT. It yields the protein CASSSNRELSTDTQYF.

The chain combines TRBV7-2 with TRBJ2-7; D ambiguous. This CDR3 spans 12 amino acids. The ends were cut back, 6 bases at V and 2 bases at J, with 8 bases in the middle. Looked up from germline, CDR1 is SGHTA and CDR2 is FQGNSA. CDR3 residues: CASSSLPYEQYF. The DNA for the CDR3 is TGTGCCAGCAGTTCGCTCCCCTACGAGCAGTACTTC.

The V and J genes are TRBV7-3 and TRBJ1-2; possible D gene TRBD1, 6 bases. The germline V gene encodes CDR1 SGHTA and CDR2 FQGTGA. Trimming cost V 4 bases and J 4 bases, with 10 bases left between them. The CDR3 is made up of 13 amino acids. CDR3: CASSSTGLYGYTF. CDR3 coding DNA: TGTGCCAGCAGCTCGACAGGTCTCTATGGCTACACCTTC. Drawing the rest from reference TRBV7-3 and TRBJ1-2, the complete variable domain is GAGVSQTPSNKVTEKGKYVELRCDPISGHTALYWYRQSLGQGPEFLIYFQGTGAADDSGLPNDRFFAVRPEGSVSTLKIQRTERGDSAVYLCASSSTGLYGYTFGSGTRLTVV.

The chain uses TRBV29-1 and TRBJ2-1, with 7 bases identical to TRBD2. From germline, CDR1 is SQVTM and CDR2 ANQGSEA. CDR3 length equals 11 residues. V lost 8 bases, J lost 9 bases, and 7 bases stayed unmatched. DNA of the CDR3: TGCAGCACCTGGGAGGGCATTGAGCAGTTCTTC. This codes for CSTWEGIEQFF.

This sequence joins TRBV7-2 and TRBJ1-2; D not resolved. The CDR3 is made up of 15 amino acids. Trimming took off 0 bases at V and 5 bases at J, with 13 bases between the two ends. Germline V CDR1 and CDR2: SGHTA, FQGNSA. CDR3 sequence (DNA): TGTGCCAGCAGCTTAGCGGTCGCTGTTGAGTATGGCTACACCTTC. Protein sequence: CASSLAVAVEYGYTF.

The DNA of the CDR3 is TGCGCCAGCAGCGCCCGAAGGGTCGACGAGCAGTACTTC. This sequence encodes CASSARRVDEQYF. The chain combines TRBV4-3 with TRBJ2-1; D gene ambiguous. The end of the DNA aligns better with TRBJ2-7, so the J call may be wrong. This CDR3 is 13 amino acids long. Germline V gene data show CDR1 as LGHNA and CDR2 as YSLEER.

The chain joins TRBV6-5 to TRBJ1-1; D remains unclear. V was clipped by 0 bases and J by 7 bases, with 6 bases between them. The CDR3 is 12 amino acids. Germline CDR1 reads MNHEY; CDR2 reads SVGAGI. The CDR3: CASSYSKNEAFF. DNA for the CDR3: TGTGCCAGCAGTTACTCAAAGAATGAAGCTTTCTTT.

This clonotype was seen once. The chain's CDR3 is CAISPNSAGRGTDTQYF. As DNA, the CDR3 is TGTGCCATCAGTCCCAACTCAGCGGGGAGGGGAACAGATACGCAGTATTTT. The chain couples TRBV10-3 to TRBJ2-3; 7 bases line up with TRBD2. The CDR3 sequence is 17 residues long. CDR1 and CDR2 (germline): ENHRY, SYGVKD. J gave up 3 bases and V 5 bases, and 14 bases lay outside the gene matches.

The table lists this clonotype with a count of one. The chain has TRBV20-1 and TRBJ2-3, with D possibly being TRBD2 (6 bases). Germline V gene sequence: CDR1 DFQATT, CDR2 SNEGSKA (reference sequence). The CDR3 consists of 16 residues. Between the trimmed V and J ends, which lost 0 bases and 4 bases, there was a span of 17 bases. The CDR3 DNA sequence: TGCAGTGCTAGAGAGGGACTCCACCCGATCTCAGATACGCAGTATTTT. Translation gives CSAREGLHPISDTQYF.

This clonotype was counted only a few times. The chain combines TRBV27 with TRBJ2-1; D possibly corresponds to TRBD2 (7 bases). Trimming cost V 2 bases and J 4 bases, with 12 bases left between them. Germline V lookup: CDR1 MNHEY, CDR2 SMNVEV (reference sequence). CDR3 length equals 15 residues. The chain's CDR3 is CASSLAGATYNEQFF. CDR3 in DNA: TGTGCCAGCAGTTTAGCGGGGGCTACTTACAATGAGCAGTTCTTC.

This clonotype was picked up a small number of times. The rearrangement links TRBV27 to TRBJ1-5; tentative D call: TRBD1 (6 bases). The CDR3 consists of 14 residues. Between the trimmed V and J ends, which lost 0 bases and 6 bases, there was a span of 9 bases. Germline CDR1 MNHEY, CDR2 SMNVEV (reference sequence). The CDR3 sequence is CASSLSRGFQPQHF. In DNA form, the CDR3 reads TGTGCCAGCAGTTTATCGAGGGGGTTTCAGCCCCAGCATTTT.

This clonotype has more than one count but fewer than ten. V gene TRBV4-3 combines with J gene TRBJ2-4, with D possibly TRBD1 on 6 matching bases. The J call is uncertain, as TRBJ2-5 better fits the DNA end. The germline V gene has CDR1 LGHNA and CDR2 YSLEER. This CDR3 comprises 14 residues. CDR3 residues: CASSQVGQKETQYF. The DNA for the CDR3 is TGCGCCAGCAGCCAGGTGGGACAAAAAGAGACCCAGTACTTC.